This entry describes one T cell receptor beta chain. The V gene's germline CDR1 is SGHDT and CDR2 YYEEEE. V lost 0 bases and J lost 7, with 11 bases in between. The CDR3 totals 14 residues. The data were obtained in a study of beta chain features in type 1 diabetes. Sequenced material consisted of expressed TCRB transcripts (all of the isolated RNA was reverse transcribed). TCRdb's table, derived via immunoSEQ multiplex PCR, lists solely in-frame clones and lacks some. There are about 150,000 clones in the sample; around 50% occur only once, and around 0.45% lies in the top ten. Input material: Tregs from blood. This clonotype was sampled from a man aged 18 to 29 in good health. The chain joins TRBV5-6 to TRBJ2-1, with TRBD2 as a possible D gene (5 bases). CDR3 coding DNA: TGTGCCAGCAGCTTGGTAGGCTGGGAGAATGAGCAGTTCTTC. Translation: CASSLVGWENEQFF. Variable domain in full (rest from reference TRBV5-6 and TRBJ2-1): DAGVTQSPTHLIKTRGQQVTLRCSPKSGHDTVSWYQQALGQGPQFIFQYYEEEERQRGNFPDRFSGHQFPNYSSELNVNALLLGDSALYLCASSLVGWENEQFFGPGTRLTVL.